The entry below gives a single T cell receptor (beta chain) sequence along with its context. These data originate in a study of blood T cell repertoires in COVID-19. The CDR3 totals 15 residues. Per germline, CDR1 SGHTA and CDR2 FQGNSA. V lost 1 base to trimming and J lost 3 bases, with 10 bases between them. The table came from immunoSEQ multiplex PCR; TCRdb's copy has only in-frame clones and leaves some out. The sample consists of approximately 170,000 clones, more than 70% of them appearing once. The clonotype was recovered from a woman in her 70s who had recovered from COVID-19. Sequencing used peripheral blood. The chain combines TRBV7-2 with TRBJ2-1; tentatively, D is TRBD1 (6 bases). The CDR3 is CASSLGWTDYNEQFF. CDR3 coding DNA: TGTGCCAGCAGCTTAGGGTGGACAGACTACAATGAGCAGTTCTTC. Using reference TRBV7-2 and TRBJ2-1 for the parts outside the CDR3, the full variable domain is GAGVSQSPSNKVTEKGKDVELRCDPISGHTALYWYRQSLGQGLEFLIYFQGNSAPDKSGLPSDRFSAERTGGSVSTLTIQRTQQEDSAVYLCASSLGWTDYNEQFFGPGTRLTVL.